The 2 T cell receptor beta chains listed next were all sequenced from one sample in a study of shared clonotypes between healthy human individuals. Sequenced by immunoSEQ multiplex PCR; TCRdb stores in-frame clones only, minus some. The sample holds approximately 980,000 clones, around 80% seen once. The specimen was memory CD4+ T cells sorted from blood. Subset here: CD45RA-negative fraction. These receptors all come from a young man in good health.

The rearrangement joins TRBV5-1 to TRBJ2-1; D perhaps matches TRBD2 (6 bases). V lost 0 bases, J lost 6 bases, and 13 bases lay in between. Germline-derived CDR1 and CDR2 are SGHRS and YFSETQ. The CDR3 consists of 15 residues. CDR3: CASSLARLDINEQFF. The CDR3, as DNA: TGCGCCAGCAGCTTGGCAAGACTAGATATCAATGAGCAGTTCTTC.

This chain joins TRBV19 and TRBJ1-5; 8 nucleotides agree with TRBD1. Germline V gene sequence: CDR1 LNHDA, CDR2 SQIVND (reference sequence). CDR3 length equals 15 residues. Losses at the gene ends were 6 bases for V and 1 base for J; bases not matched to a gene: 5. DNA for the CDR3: TGTGCCAGTAGGACGCGACAGGGGAGCAATCAGCCCCAGCATTTT. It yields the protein CASRTRQGSNQPQHF.